This entry lists 2 T cell receptor beta chains sequenced from one sample in a study of blood T cell repertoires in COVID-19. Assay: immunoSEQ multiplex PCR; the TCRdb copy retains only in-frame clones and omits some. Of 230,000 or so clones listed, roughly 90% are singletons. The sample taken for sequencing was PBMCs or T cells enriched from blood (not recorded which). These receptors all come from a woman younger than 45 who had recovered from COVID-19.

The chain recombines TRBV11-2 with TRBJ1-1; no clear D. Germline CDR1 reads SGHAT; CDR2 reads FQNNGV. The CDR3 has 15 amino acids. The V and J ends lost 1 base and 0 bases respectively, with 9 bases between them. Here the CDR3 DNA reads TGTGCCAGCAGCTTAGGACCACAGATGAACACTGAAGCTTTCTTT. Protein product: CASSLGPQMNTEAFF.

This clone showed up just once. The rearrangement links TRBV3-1 (or the pseudogene TRBV3-2) to TRBJ2-3, with D possibly being TRBD1 (6 bases). The CDR3 loop spans 17 amino acids. Between the trimmed V and J ends, which lost 1 base and 2 bases, there was a span of 16 bases. CDR1 and CDR2 from the germline V gene are LGHDT and YNNKEL (reference sequence). This CDR3 is CASSQGWGTPSTDTQYF. CDR3 in DNA: TGTGCCAGCAGCCAAGGATGGGGGACACCCTCCACAGATACGCAGTATTTT.